This is a list of T cell receptor beta chains from one sample in a study of control samples from healthy donors and cancer patients. Produced via immunoSEQ multiplex PCR; TCRdb's table is partial and in-frame only. Among about 79,000 clones, approximately 94% were seen once, and the ten largest hold about 1.3%. What was sequenced was PBMCs. The receptors were sampled from a woman in her 40s with lung cancer. The CDR3 runs from the conserved cysteine through the conserved F or W. Each record gives: clone size, D gene, V gene, J gene, CDR3 protein, CDR3 DNA. A D gene is named only where the DNA matches it firmly. Only part of the rows carry a size: once, few, many, or a class if the clone is expanded.

clone size: NA
D gene: NA
V gene: TRBV3-1/TRBV3-2
J gene: TRBJ2-5
CDR3 protein: CASSQGGIRGEETQYF
CDR3 DNA: TGTGCCAGCAGCCAAGGGGGGATTCGCGGGGAAGAGACCCAGTACTTC

clone size: once
D gene: NA
V gene: TRBV7-9
J gene: TRBJ1-1
CDR3 protein: CASTSTGGDTEAFF
CDR3 DNA: TGTGCCAGCACGTCGACAGGTGGGGACACTGAAGCTTTCTTT

clone size: NA
D gene: NA
V gene: TRBV25-1
J gene: TRBJ2-3
CDR3 protein: CASSENPALAADTQYF
CDR3 DNA: TGTGCCAGCAGTGAAAACCCAGCCTTGGCGGCAGATACGCAGTATTTT

clone size: NA
D gene: NA
V gene: TRBV2
J gene: TRBJ1-2
CDR3 protein: CASSEGGSYGYTF
CDR3 DNA: TGTGCCAGCAGTGAAGGGGGAAGCTATGGCTACACCTTC

clone size: NA
D gene: NA
V gene: TRBV7-2
J gene: TRBJ1-2
CDR3 protein: CASSSTKPPGVYGYTF
CDR3 DNA: TGTGCCAGCAGCTCAACCAAACCGCCAGGGGTCTATGGCTACACCTTC

clone size: once
D gene: NA
V gene: TRBV6-5
J gene: TRBJ1-1
CDR3 protein: CASRGGASRTEAFF
CDR3 DNA: TGTGCCAGCAGGGGCGGGGCGAGTCGGACTGAAGCTTTCTTT

clone size: NA
D gene: TRBD1
V gene: TRBV7-9
J gene: TRBJ1-2
CDR3 protein: CALSRDRGVDYGYTF
CDR3 DNA: TGTGCCCTCAGTAGGGACAGGGGTGTCGACTATGGCTACACCTTC

clone size: NA
D gene: NA
V gene: TRBV19
J gene: TRBJ1-4
CDR3 protein: CASSLAGTDNEKLFF
CDR3 DNA: TGTGCCAGTAGTCTCGCCGGGACTGACAATGAAAAACTGTTTTTT

clone size: NA
D gene: NA
V gene: TRBV2
J gene: TRBJ1-5
CDR3 protein: CASSVNADHTQPQHF
CDR3 DNA: TGTGCCAGCAGTGTGAATGCGGACCACACTCAGCCCCAGCATTTT

clone size: NA
D gene: NA
V gene: TRBV5-1
J gene: TRBJ1-3
CDR3 protein: CASSLAGSGNTIYF
CDR3 DNA: TGCGCCAGCAGCTTGGCAGGGTCTGGAAACACCATATATTTT

clone size: NA
D gene: NA
V gene: TRBV6-4
J gene: TRBJ2-1
CDR3 protein: CASSDSAHEQFF
CDR3 DNA: TGTGCCAGCAGTGACTCGGCCCATGAGCAGTTCTTC

clone size: NA
D gene: NA
V gene: TRBV6-5
J gene: TRBJ1-1
CDR3 protein: CASSYSDKAFF
CDR3 DNA: TGTGCCAGCAGTTACTCGGACAAGGCTTTCTTT

clone size: NA
D gene: TRBD2
V gene: TRBV28
J gene: TRBJ2-3
CDR3 protein: CASSFPGLAGATDTQYF
CDR3 DNA: TGTGCCAGCAGTTTTCCCGGACTAGCGGGGGCCACAGATACGCAGTATTTT

clone size: NA
D gene: NA
V gene: TRBV2
J gene: TRBJ2-3
CDR3 protein: CASSRVGTDTQYF
CDR3 DNA: TGTGCCAGCAGTCGTGTGGGAACAGATACGCAGTATTTT

clone size: once
D gene: NA
V gene: TRBV9
J gene: TRBJ1-1
CDR3 protein: CASSLTLNTEAFF
CDR3 DNA: TGTGCCAGCAGCCTAACACTGAACACTGAAGCTTTCTTT

clone size: NA
D gene: NA
V gene: TRBV5-1
J gene: TRBJ2-1
CDR3 protein: CASSFGGSAYNEQFF
CDR3 DNA: TGCGCCAGCAGCTTCGGGGGATCGGCTTACAATGAGCAGTTCTTC

clone size: NA
D gene: TRBD1
V gene: TRBV3-1/TRBV3-2
J gene: TRBJ1-1
CDR3 protein: CASSPRTGALGEAFF
CDR3 DNA: TGTGCCAGCAGCCCCCGGACAGGGGCGCTGGGTGAAGCTTTCTTT

clone size: NA
D gene: NA
V gene: TRBV18
J gene: TRBJ1-2
CDR3 protein: CASSPTEYYGYTF
CDR3 DNA: TGTGCCAGCTCACCTACAGAATACTATGGCTACACCTTC

clone size: once
D gene: NA
V gene: TRBV5-5
J gene: TRBJ1-3
CDR3 protein: CASRLQYSGNTIYF
CDR3 DNA: TGTGCCAGCAGGCTACAGTACTCTGGAAACACCATATATTTT

clone size: NA
D gene: NA
V gene: TRBV4-1
J gene: TRBJ2-1
CDR3 protein: CASSQAGGNYNEQFF
CDR3 DNA: TGCGCCAGCAGCCAAGCGGGGGGCAACTACAATGAGCAGTTCTTC

clone size: NA
D gene: NA
V gene: TRBV18
J gene: TRBJ1-6
CDR3 protein: CASSPSIGTAYNSPLHF
CDR3 DNA: TGTGCCAGCTCACCATCGATCGGGACGGCATATAATTCACCCCTCCACTTT

clone size: NA
D gene: TRBD2
V gene: TRBV7-8
J gene: TRBJ2-5
CDR3 protein: CASSPGLAGGEEETQYF
CDR3 DNA: TGTGCCAGCAGCCCGGGACTAGCGGGGGGGGAGGAAGAGACCCAGTACTTC

clone size: NA
D gene: NA
V gene: TRBV5-1
J gene: TRBJ1-1
CDR3 protein: CASSLAGNTEAFF
CDR3 DNA: TGCGCCAGCAGCTTGGCTGGGAACACTGAAGCTTTCTTT

clone size: NA
D gene: NA
V gene: TRBV5-1
J gene: TRBJ2-5
CDR3 protein: CASSLGGGETQYF
CDR3 DNA: TGCGCCAGCAGCTTGGGAGGGGGGGAGACCCAGTACTTC

clone size: NA
D gene: NA
V gene: TRBV2
J gene: TRBJ2-1
CDR3 protein: CASRDGRANEQFF
CDR3 DNA: TGTGCCAGCAGGGACGGTCGGGCCAATGAGCAGTTCTTC

clone size: NA
D gene: NA
V gene: TRBV12-5
J gene: TRBJ2-2
CDR3 protein: CASVKGGGLNTGELFF
CDR3 DNA: TGTGCTAGTGTCAAGGGAGGGGGGCTAAACACCGGGGAGCTGTTTTTT

clone size: NA
D gene: TRBD1
V gene: TRBV6-6
J gene: TRBJ1-1
CDR3 protein: CASSPIDRADYTEAFF
CDR3 DNA: TGTGCCAGCAGCCCAATTGACAGGGCGGATTACACTGAAGCTTTCTTT

clone size: NA
D gene: NA
V gene: TRBV13
J gene: TRBJ2-3
CDR3 protein: CASSLSTDTQYF
CDR3 DNA: TGTGCCAGCAGCCTTAGCACAGATACGCAGTATTTT

clone size: NA
D gene: NA
V gene: TRBV28
J gene: TRBJ1-5
CDR3 protein: CASRGGSNQPQHF
CDR3 DNA: TGTGCCAGCCGGGGAGGGAGCAATCAGCCCCAGCATTTT

clone size: few
D gene: TRBD1
V gene: TRBV19
J gene: TRBJ2-6
CDR3 protein: CASSPGQARSGANVLTF
CDR3 DNA: TGTGCCAGTAGTCCTGGACAGGCTCGCTCTGGGGCCAACGTCCTGACTTTC

clone size: NA
D gene: NA
V gene: TRBV12-3/TRBV12-4
J gene: TRBJ1-2
CDR3 protein: CASSPRDLLPYTF
CDR3 DNA: TGTGCCAGCAGTCCCCGGGACCTACTCCCATACACCTTC

clone size: NA
D gene: NA
V gene: TRBV11-2
J gene: TRBJ2-7
CDR3 protein: CASSLVGAKQYF
CDR3 DNA: TGTGCCAGCAGCTTAGTGGGGGCGAAGCAGTACTTC

clone size: NA
D gene: NA
V gene: TRBV7-2
J gene: TRBJ1-4
CDR3 protein: CASSLVGLGEKLFF
CDR3 DNA: TGTGCCAGCAGCTTAGTAGGGCTGGGGGAAAAACTGTTTTTT

clone size: once
D gene: NA
V gene: TRBV6-5
J gene: TRBJ1-3
CDR3 protein: CASLGDSGNTIYF
CDR3 DNA: TGTGCCAGCCTTGGGGACTCTGGAAACACCATATATTTT

clone size: NA
D gene: NA
V gene: TRBV5-6
J gene: TRBJ1-4
CDR3 protein: CASSLDYPSSGEKLFF
CDR3 DNA: TGTGCCAGCAGCTTGGATTACCCTTCTTCGGGTGAAAAACTGTTTTTT

clone size: NA
D gene: NA
V gene: TRBV5-6
J gene: TRBJ2-7
CDR3 protein: CASSFGQTREQYF
CDR3 DNA: TGTGCCAGCAGCTTTGGACAAACCCGCGAGCAGTACTTC

clone size: NA
D gene: TRBD1
V gene: TRBV19
J gene: TRBJ2-2
CDR3 protein: CASSVGTGVTGELFF
CDR3 DNA: TGTGCCAGTAGTGTTGGGACAGGTGTCACCGGGGAGCTGTTTTTT

clone size: NA
D gene: NA
V gene: TRBV7-9
J gene: TRBJ1-2
CDR3 protein: CASSLAALNYGYTF
CDR3 DNA: TGTGCCAGCAGCTTAGCAGCTCTTAACTATGGCTACACCTTC

clone size: few
D gene: NA
V gene: TRBV5-1
J gene: TRBJ1-2
CDR3 protein: CASSDDGSYGYTF
CDR3 DNA: TGCGCCAGCAGCGACGACGGATCCTATGGCTACACCTTC

clone size: once
D gene: NA
V gene: TRBV7-9
J gene: TRBJ1-4
CDR3 protein: CASSSQLPNEKLFF
CDR3 DNA: TGTGCCAGCAGCTCACAGCTCCCGAATGAAAAACTGTTTTTT

clone size: once
D gene: NA
V gene: TRBV5-4
J gene: TRBJ2-7
CDR3 protein: CASSQQGRPSYEQYF
CDR3 DNA: TGTGCCAGCAGCCAGCAGGGACGGCCCTCCTACGAGCAGTACTTC

clone size: NA
D gene: NA
V gene: TRBV14
J gene: TRBJ2-5
CDR3 protein: CASSHPFAGEETQYF
CDR3 DNA: TGTGCCAGCAGCCATCCTTTTGCAGGGGAAGAGACCCAGTACTTC

clone size: few
D gene: NA
V gene: TRBV5-1
J gene: TRBJ2-4
CDR3 protein: CASSLLSGQGENIQYF
CDR3 DNA: TGCGCCAGCAGCTTGCTTAGCGGTCAGGGGGAAAACATTCAGTACTTC

clone size: NA
D gene: NA
V gene: TRBV6-4
J gene: TRBJ2-1
CDR3 protein: CASSGQGTYGPYNEQFF
CDR3 DNA: TGTGCCAGCAGTGGCCAGGGAACTTATGGCCCATACAATGAGCAGTTCTTC

clone size: NA
D gene: TRBD1
V gene: TRBV19
J gene: TRBJ1-4
CDR3 protein: CASSIGGTGLLF
CDR3 DNA: TGTGCCAGTAGTATAGGAGGGACAGGATTACTTTTT

clone size: NA
D gene: NA
V gene: TRBV5-1
J gene: TRBJ2-1
CDR3 protein: CASSFGSSYNEQFF
CDR3 DNA: TGCGCCAGCAGCTTTGGTAGCTCCTACAATGAGCAGTTCTTC

clone size: NA
D gene: NA
V gene: TRBV10-3
J gene: TRBJ1-5
CDR3 protein: CAISESGDRNQPQHF
CDR3 DNA: TGTGCCATCAGTGAGTCTGGGGACCGCAATCAGCCCCAGCATTTT

clone size: NA
D gene: NA
V gene: TRBV9
J gene: TRBJ2-7
CDR3 protein: CASSVVGSSYEQYF
CDR3 DNA: TGTGCCAGCAGCGTAGTAGGGAGCTCCTACGAGCAGTACTTC

clone size: once
D gene: NA
V gene: TRBV14
J gene: TRBJ1-5
CDR3 protein: CASSQGGEVGNQPQHF
CDR3 DNA: TGTGCCAGCAGCCAAGGAGGGGAAGTTGGCAATCAGCCCCAGCATTTT

clone size: NA
D gene: NA
V gene: TRBV11-2
J gene: TRBJ1-3
CDR3 protein: CASSSNRDYLGNTIYF
CDR3 DNA: TGTGCCAGCAGCTCCAACCGGGACTACCTTGGAAACACCATATATTTT

clone size: once
D gene: TRBD1
V gene: TRBV5-4
J gene: TRBJ2-7
CDR3 protein: CASSLGGQSTYEQYF
CDR3 DNA: TGTGCCAGCAGCTTGGGGGGACAGAGTACCTACGAGCAGTACTTC

clone size: NA
D gene: NA
V gene: TRBV9
J gene: TRBJ1-1
CDR3 protein: CASSLQSAGANTEAFF
CDR3 DNA: TGTGCCAGCAGCCTCCAATCGGCGGGAGCCAACACTGAAGCTTTCTTT

clone size: NA
D gene: NA
V gene: TRBV3-1/TRBV3-2
J gene: TRBJ1-1
CDR3 protein: CASSQADGGWNTEAFF
CDR3 DNA: TGTGCCAGCAGCCAAGCTGACGGGGGGTGGAACACTGAAGCTTTCTTT

clone size: NA
D gene: TRBD1
V gene: TRBV24-1
J gene: TRBJ1-1
CDR3 protein: CATSDSTGAGTEAFF
CDR3 DNA: TGTGCCACCAGTGATAGTACAGGGGCCGGCACTGAAGCTTTCTTT

clone size: NA
D gene: NA
V gene: TRBV4-1
J gene: TRBJ2-1
CDR3 protein: CASSQDPTGTPLYNEQFF
CDR3 DNA: TGCGCCAGCAGCCAAGATCCAACCGGGACACCCTTATACAATGAGCAGTTCTTC

clone size: NA
D gene: NA
V gene: TRBV24-1
J gene: TRBJ2-3
CDR3 protein: CATSAPGIDTQYF
CDR3 DNA: TGTGCCACCAGTGCCCCCGGGATAGATACGCAGTATTTT

clone size: few
D gene: NA
V gene: TRBV30
J gene: TRBJ1-3
CDR3 protein: CAWMGTNSPSGNTIYF
CDR3 DNA: TGTGCCTGGATGGGCACAAATTCGCCCTCTGGAAACACCATATATTTT

clone size: NA
D gene: NA
V gene: TRBV19
J gene: TRBJ1-4
CDR3 protein: CASSTLAELFF
CDR3 DNA: TGTGCCAGTAGTACTCTCGCGGAACTGTTTTTT